These 29 T cell receptor beta chains were sequenced from one sample in a study of shared clonotypes between healthy human individuals. Assay used: immunoSEQ multiplex PCR; TCRdb lists only in-frame clones, some missing. Among approximately 1,500,000 clones listed, around 97% were seen once. The sequenced material came from naive CD4+ T cells sorted from blood. The subset is: CD45RA+ positively selected. All receptors derive from a man aged 25-45 years in good health.

This chain joins TRBV6-5 and TRBJ2-7; D is ambiguous. V was cut by 10 bases and J by 4 bases, with 20 bases left in between. The V gene's germline CDR1 is MNHEY and CDR2 SVGAGI. This CDR3 has 14 amino acids. The DNA of the CDR3 is TGTGCCACCCCCGCCCATGAGGCCCGATACGAGCAGTACTTC. Translation gives CATPAHEARYEQYF.

The V and J genes are TRBV7-2 and TRBJ2-3; D not resolved. The CDR3 is 14 amino acids. In germline, CDR1 is SGHTA, CDR2 FQGNSA. The V end was cut by 5 bases, the J end by 3 bases, with 12 bases between. CDR3 sequence (DNA): TGTGCCAGCAGCCCTCTTACCTTTACAGATACGCAGTATTTT. Protein sequence: CASSPLTFTDTQYF.

The chain links TRBV10-3 to TRBJ2-1; a possible D gene is TRBD1 (6 bases). CDR1 is ENHRY, CDR2 SYGVKD, per germline. V was shortened by 7 bases and J by 4 bases, with 17 bases between the two germline ends. This CDR3 comprises 15 residues. CDR3 amino acids: CAINPGQRLYNEQFF. In DNA, the CDR3 is TGTGCCATCAACCCCGGACAGCGCCTATACAATGAGCAGTTCTTC.

The chain has TRBV7-2 and TRBJ2-7; perhaps TRBD2 as D (5 bases). The germline V gene has CDR1 SGHTA and CDR2 FQGNSA. The CDR3 totals 15 residues. V dropped 1 base and J dropped 3 bases, with 13 bases sitting between them. The CDR3 sequence: CASSLGGVPLYEQYF. In DNA, the CDR3 is TGTGCCAGCAGCTTAGGGGGAGTCCCCCTCTACGAGCAGTACTTC.

The rearrangement uses TRBV6-6 and TRBJ2-7, with 8 bases lining up with TRBD2. J lost 4 bases, V lost 5 bases, and 10 bases had no gene match. The CDR3 is 15 residues long. Germline CDR1 reads MNHNY; CDR2 reads SVGAGI (reference sequence). The CDR3 sequence: CASSLTSGRVYEQYF. DNA for the CDR3: TGTGCCAGCAGTCTTACTAGCGGAAGAGTATACGAGCAGTACTTC.

This clone was seen a handful of times. The V and J genes are TRBV9 and TRBJ2-1, with D perhaps matching TRBD1 (5 bases). Germline V CDR1 and CDR2: SGDLS, YYNGEE. Trimming pared 2 bases from V and 4 bases from J, leaving 10 bases between. The CDR3 has 14 residues. The CDR3 here is CASSVQGRYNEQFF. CDR3 DNA: TGTGCCAGCAGCGTCCAGGGTAGATACAATGAGCAGTTCTTC.

This clone was found once. V gene TRBV5-1 combines with J gene TRBJ2-3, with D maybe TRBD1 (6 bases). The CDR3 has 19 residues. Trimming took off 7 bases at V and 1 base at J, with 28 bases between the two ends. In germline, CDR1 is SGHRS, CDR2 YFSETQ. The CDR3 coding sequence is TGCGCCAGCCGACCCTTGGGGGTGGGGGCCCCCGGAGGCACAGATACGCAGTATTTT. This codes for CASRPLGVGAPGGTDTQYF.

The J gene is TRBJ1-2, the V gene TRBV9; D possibly corresponds to TRBD1 (6 bases). Germline values: CDR1 SGDLS, CDR2 YYNGEE. The CDR3 contains 15 residues. V lost 0 bases, J lost 2 bases, and 11 bases lay in between. The DNA for the CDR3 is TGTGCCAGCAGCGTAGTAGGGGGGGAGAACTATGGCTACACCTTC. Translation: CASSVVGGENYGYTF.

The genes are TRBV10-3 and TRBJ1-2, with TRBD1 identical over 8 bases. In germline, CDR1 is ENHRY, CDR2 SYGVKD. CDR3 length: 13 amino acids. The V gene end was trimmed by 8 bases and the J gene end by 8 bases; junction bases not matched to a gene: 10. Here the CDR3 reads CAILGGRGHGYTF. The CDR3 DNA reads TGTGCCATCCTGGGGGGCAGGGGGCACGGCTACACCTTC.

The chain recombines TRBV18 with TRBJ2-7, with 10 bases matching TRBD2. Losses at the gene ends were 1 base for V and 7 bases for J; bases not matched to a gene: 7. Germline V gene sequence: CDR1 KGHSH, CDR2 LQKENI. The CDR3 covers 15 residues. The chain's CDR3 is CASSPRLTSGEEQYF. The CDR3 region has the DNA TGTGCCAGCTCACCACGTCTCACTAGCGGGGAGGAGCAGTACTTC.

The V gene is TRBV28, the J gene TRBJ1-5; a weak D match, TRBD1 (5 bases). Germline CDR1 reads MDHEN; CDR2 reads SYDVKM. V was shortened by 0 bases and J by 2 bases, with 14 bases between the two germline ends. This CDR3 contains 17 residues. The CDR3 is CASSLWTSMTGNQPQHF. The CDR3 region has the DNA TGTGCCAGCAGTTTATGGACTTCGATGACAGGCAATCAGCCCCAGCATTTT.

The chain recombines TRBV10-2 with TRBJ2-7, with 9 bases lining up with TRBD1. The junction had 7 bases not matched to a gene; V was cut back by 5 bases and J by 5 bases. There are 14 residues in the CDR3. The germline V gene has CDR1 WSHSY and CDR2 SAAADI. Here the CDR3 DNA reads TGCGCCAGCAGTCCGACAGGGGGTCAGGACGAGCAGTACTTC. This codes for CASSPTGGQDEQYF.

This clone appeared once. Other nucleotide sequences from this sample produce the same CDR3. The chain recombines TRBV18 with TRBJ2-5, with D possibly matching TRBD2 (6 bases). Germline V gene sequence: CDR1 KGHSH, CDR2 LQKENI. The CDR3 is made up of 13 amino acids. The V gene lost 5 bases and the J gene lost 5 bases, with 12 bases spanning the gap. CDR3 sequence reads: CASSTGRGETQYF. CDR3 in DNA: TGTGCCAGCTCAACCGGGCGGGGTGAGACCCAGTACTTC.

The chain links TRBV28 to TRBJ2-5; D possibly corresponds to TRBD2 (5 bases). Looked up from germline, CDR1 is MDHEN and CDR2 is SYDVKM. The CDR3 is made up of 18 amino acids. Trimming removed 3 bases from V and 3 bases from J, with 23 bases in between. The CDR3 loop reads CASSFPPKVETGEETQYF. CDR3 bases: TGTGCCAGCAGTTTCCCCCCTAAAGTGGAAACCGGGGAAGAGACCCAGTACTTC.

Turning to this clone: The sample holds other DNA sequences that translate to the same CDR3. The rearrangement uses TRBV30 and TRBJ2-7, with D possibly matching TRBD2 (6 bases). Germline CDR1 reads GTSNPN; CDR2 reads SVGIG (reference sequence). The V end lost 1 base, the J end lost 4 bases, and 8 bases lay between the germline ends. The CDR3 has 12 residues. The CDR3 sequence: CAWSAGGYEQYF. Here the CDR3 DNA reads TGTGCCTGGAGTGCTGGGGGGTACGAGCAGTACTTC. Using reference TRBV30 and TRBJ2-7 for the parts outside the CDR3, the full variable domain is SQTIHQWPATLVQPVGSPLSLECTVEGTSNPNLYWYRQAAGRGLQLLFYSVGIGQISSEVPQNLSASRPQDRQFILSSKKLLLSDSGFYLCAWSAGGYEQYFGPGTRLTVT.

This clone was observed once. The chain is built from TRBV9 and TRBJ2-7; 10 bases fit TRBD2. The CDR3 totals 17 residues. V shed 4 bases, J shed 5 bases, and the junction held 15 bases outside the gene matches. Germline V gene data show CDR1 as SGDLS and CDR2 as YYNGEE. CDR3 bases: TGTGCCAGCAGCTACGACGGTAGGTCTAGCGGGAGTCACGAGCAGTACTTC. It translates to CASSYDGRSSGSHEQYF.

This CDR3 is CASSQRHRTDTNTGELFF. CDR3 bases: TGTGCCAGCAGCCAACGCCATAGGACCGACACGAACACCGGGGAGCTGTTTTTT. The J gene is TRBJ2-2, the V gene TRBV27; no clear D. The CDR3 is 18 residues long. V gave up 6 bases and J gave up 0 bases, with 20 bases separating them. The germline CDR1 and CDR2 sequences are MNHEY and SMNVEV (reference sequence).

The gene calls are TRBV10-2 and TRBJ2-1; weak D call: TRBD1 (5 bases). V was shortened by 3 bases and J by 6 bases, with 12 bases between the two germline ends. The germline CDR1 and CDR2 sequences are WSHSY and SAAADI. The CDR3 covers 14 residues. CDR3 DNA sequence: TGCGCCAGCAGTGAAAGGGGCACGGCCAATGAGCAGTTCTTC. Protein product: CASSERGTANEQFF.

The V call is TRBV7-9, the J call TRBJ1-1, with a possible D match to TRBD1 (6 bases). The CDR3 has 14 amino acids. Per the germline V gene, CDR1 is SEHNR and CDR2 is FQNEAQ (reference sequence). V was trimmed by 5 bases and J by 3 bases, leaving 13 bases between them. The CDR3 coding sequence is TGTGCCAGCAGCGGGAGGGGGTATGACACTGAAGCTTTCTTT. This encodes CASSGRGYDTEAFF.

The V gene is TRBV5-1, the J gene TRBJ1-2; 7 nucleotides align to TRBD1. This CDR3 region has 14 residues. J gave up 3 bases and V 2 bases, and 4 bases lay outside the gene matches. Looked up from germline, CDR1 is SGHRS and CDR2 is YFSETQ. CDR3 sequence (DNA): TGCGCCAGCAGCTTCGCAGGGGGAGACTATGGCTACACCTTC. It specifies CASSFAGGDYGYTF.

V gene TRBV5-1 combines with J gene TRBJ1-1; D may be TRBD1 (5 bases). The ends were cut back, 2 bases at V and 0 bases at J, with 14 bases in the middle. The germline V gene has CDR1 SGHRS and CDR2 YFSETQ. This CDR3 comprises 16 residues. CDR3 in DNA: TGCGCCAGCAGCTTATCCGGGACGATCATGAACACTGAAGCTTTCTTT. Its protein product is CASSLSGTIMNTEAFF.

This rearrangement joins TRBV5-1 to TRBJ2-1, with 7 nucleotides matching TRBD2. The CDR3 consists of 18 residues. J gave up 0 bases and V 0 bases, and 9 bases lay outside the gene matches. Germline CDR1 reads SGHRS; CDR2 reads YFSETQ. The CDR3 sequence: CASSLGGRLAGSYNEQFF. CDR3 sequence (DNA): TGCGCCAGCAGCTTGGGGGGGAGACTAGCAGGCTCCTACAATGAGCAGTTCTTC.

The rearrangement uses TRBV6-4 and TRBJ1-5; D gene ambiguous. Trimming took 2 bases from V and 9 from J, leaving 11 bases between them. Germline loops: CDR1 MRHNA, CDR2 SNTAGT. The length of the CDR3 is 13 residues. The CDR3 region is CASSDRPALPQHF. Written as DNA, the CDR3 is TGTGCCAGCAGTGACCGTCCCGCCTTGCCCCAGCATTTT.

For the CDR3, the DNA is TGTGCCACCAGCAGAGATCCGGAAGACCTGGGGACCCAGTACTTC. Protein sequence: CATSRDPEDLGTQYF. The chain couples TRBV15 to TRBJ2-5; D is undetermined. V lost 0 bases and J 7 bases, leaving 15 bases between the germline ends. Germline CDR1 reads LNHNV; CDR2 reads YYDKDF (reference sequence). The CDR3 has 15 amino acids.

The J gene is TRBJ2-3, the V gene TRBV5-1; TRBD2 matches 11 bases. Germline values: CDR1 SGHRS, CDR2 YFSETQ. This CDR3 is built from 14 residues. V lost 1 base, J lost 14 bases, and 9 bases stayed unmatched. The CDR3 here is CASSLSTSGSMGYF. CDR3 bases: TGCGCCAGCAGCTTGTCAACTAGCGGGAGTATGGGGTATTTT.

The chain uses TRBV27 and TRBJ1-3; no firm D call. Trimming took 3 bases from V and 0 from J, leaving 9 bases between them. The germline V gene encodes CDR1 MNHEY and CDR2 SMNVEV (reference sequence). This CDR3 comprises 15 residues. CDR3 in DNA: TGTGCCAGCAGTTTCCTTCCTCGCTCTGGAAACACCATATATTTT. This translates into CASSFLPRSGNTIYF.

J is TRBJ2-2 and V is TRBV7-2; 9 bases line up with TRBD2. The ends lost 2 bases at V and 7 bases at J; junction bases unmatched: 5. Germline V CDR1 and CDR2: SGHTA, FQGNSA. The CDR3 runs to 15 residues. The CDR3 coding sequence is TGTGCCAGCAGCTTATTAGCGGGGGCGAGCGGGGAGCTGTTTTTT. Protein product: CASSLLAGASGELFF.

CDR3 loop: CASSLGQGITEAFF. In nucleotides, the CDR3 is TGTGCCAGCTCACTCGGACAGGGAATTACTGAAGCTTTCTTT. The chain employs TRBV18 and TRBJ1-1; 8 bases line up with TRBD1. Unmatched junction bases numbered 6, after V lost 4 bases and J lost 5 bases. The CDR3 has 14 residues. CDR1 and CDR2 (germline): KGHSH, LQKENI.

The chain has TRBV7-2 and TRBJ1-1, with TRBD1 matching over 7 bases. CDR3 size: 13 residues. The junction had 8 bases not matched to a gene; V was cut back by 1 base and J by 12 bases. Germline assignment: CDR1 SGHTA and CDR2 FQGNSA. Here the CDR3 reads CASSLERGTAPFF. CDR3 in DNA: TGTGCCAGCAGCTTAGAGCGGGGGACAGCCCCTTTCTTT.